Below are 24 T cell receptor beta chains sequenced from a single sample in a study of Graves' ophthalmopathy and Graves' hyperthyroidism listed by TCRdb under 2018. TCRdb names Illumina HiSeq 2000 as the instrument used. TCR beta CDR3 regions were amplified from RNA transcripts for repertoire sequencing. The first round was an RT-PCR using HTBI primers with the Qiagen OneStep RT-PCR kit, and this first round was followed by a second-round multiplex PCR, then size selection and purification. Using fastp trimming at Q25 and MiXCR clonotype assembly, TCRdb reanalyzed the public sequencing data and kept in-frame beta chains. Each record represents a unique CDR3 protein, reported with the most common genes and DNA among its rows. Counted in this sample were fewer than 400,000 distinct CDR3 sequences; around 16% of them appeared once. The leading ten clones occupy more than 1.5% of the sample. Sequencing used peripheral blood. The receptors come from a woman aged 18-29 years with Graves' ophthalmopathy. Donor details come from another sample of the same person, matched by shared clones.

This clonotype was observed at least ten times. The J gene is TRBJ2-3, the V gene TRBV6-1; unclear D gene. The CDR3 runs 13 residues. Germline assignment: CDR1 MNHNS and CDR2 SASEGT. The V end was cut by 7 bases, the J end by 2 bases, with 10 bases between. The CDR3 region is CASKEYSTDTQYF. As DNA, the CDR3 is TGTGCCAGCAAGGAATACTCCACAGATACGCAGTATTTT.

This clonotype was counted many times. The chain carries TRBV19 and TRBJ2-7; 7 bases line up with TRBD1. The CDR3 has 14 amino acids. Germline-derived CDR1 and CDR2 are LNHDA and SQIVND (reference sequence). V shed 6 bases and J 0 bases; nucleotides not matched to a gene: 5. CDR3 residues: CASSTTGNSYEQYF. CDR3 in DNA: TGTGCCAGTAGCACGACAGGGAACTCCTACGAGCAGTACTTC.

This clonotype was recorded at least ten times. The V and J genes are TRBV13 and TRBJ1-1; no firm D call. The germline gives CDR1 PRHDT, CDR2 FYEKMQ (reference sequence). Trimming removed 1 base from V and 10 bases from J, with 13 bases in between. This CDR3 has 13 residues. Here the CDR3 DNA reads TGTGCCAGCAGCTTAGAGGATGCCGGAGTAGCTTTCTTT. The encoded protein is CASSLEDAGVAFF.

This clonotype appeared many times. The chain is built from TRBV6-5 and TRBJ2-7; 9 bases map to TRBD2. Germline assignment: CDR1 MNHEY and CDR2 SVGAGI. The length of the CDR3 is 15 residues. Unmatched junction bases numbered 14, after V lost 5 bases and J lost 9 bases. The CDR3 region is CASSPRGSGGRRQYF. The CDR3 DNA reads as TGTGCCAGCAGTCCCCGTGGTAGCGGGGGTCGAAGGCAGTACTTC.

This clonotype was detected ten times or more. The chain employs TRBV3-1 and TRBJ1-6; D ambiguous. Trimming stripped 0 bases from V and 9 bases from J, with 15 bases between. CDR1 is LGHDT, CDR2 YNNKEL, per germline (reference sequence). This CDR3 comprises 16 residues. In nucleotides, the CDR3 is TGTGCCAGCAGCCAAGAGAGGAGGAGTGGTACTTCACCCCTCCACTTT. Translating it yields CASSQERRSGTSPLHF.

The chain joins TRBV11-1 to TRBJ2-2; D unclear. Trimming took 5 bases from V and 3 from J, leaving 16 bases between them. The CDR3 spans 16 residues. Per germline, CDR1 SGHAT and CDR2 FQDESV (reference sequence). This CDR3 reads CASSPRTIWDTGELFF. CDR3 sequence (DNA): TGTGCCAGCAGCCCCCGAACCATCTGGGACACCGGGGAGCTGTTTTTT.

This clonotype was seen at least ten times. The gene calls are TRBV27 and TRBJ2-5; weak D call: TRBD2 (6 bases). Per germline, CDR1 MNHEY and CDR2 SMNVEV (reference sequence). V was cut by 5 bases and J by 2 bases, with 12 bases left in between. The CDR3 has 14 amino acids. The CDR3 coding sequence is TGTGCCAGCAGTCCCCCGGGGGTACAAGAGACCCAGTACTTC. Translating it yields CASSPPGVQETQYF.

The table lists this clonotype with a few counts. V usage is TRBV6-1 and J usage is TRBJ2-1, with 9 bases lining up with TRBD2. There are 12 residues in the CDR3. Per germline, CDR1 MNHNS and CDR2 SASEGT. After removal of 10 bases from V and 5 bases from J, the junction contained 3 bases not matched to a gene. CDR3 DNA sequence: TGTGCCATCATAGCGGGAGACAATGAGCAGTTCTTC. Translation gives CAIIAGDNEQFF.

This clonotype appeared many times. Here the CDR3 DNA reads TGTGCCGGCGGGGTCAGAGCCGAAGCTTTCTTT. Translation gives CAGGVRAEAFF. This chain links TRBV30 with TRBJ1-1; no reliable D call. The germline gives CDR1 GTSNPN, CDR2 SVGIG (reference sequence). CDR3 length: 11 amino acids. V lost 8 bases and J 8 bases, leaving 15 bases between the germline ends.

This CDR3 is CASSYSPSGNEQYF. Here the CDR3 DNA reads TGTGCCAGCAGTTACAGCCCCTCCGGGAACGAGCAGTACTTC. This chain uses TRBV6-5 with TRBJ2-7, with D possibly TRBD2 on 5 matching bases. The CDR3 runs to 14 residues. CDR1 MNHEY and CDR2 SVGAGI come from the germline V gene. V lost 2 bases, J lost 5 bases, and 13 bases lay in between.

This clonotype was found many times. This chain connects TRBV7-2 to TRBJ2-5; TRBD1 matches 8 bases. Trimming at V came to 1 base and at J to 4 bases, leaving 5 bases not matched to a gene. The CDR3 has 15 amino acids. Looked up from germline, CDR1 is SGHTA and CDR2 is FQGNSA. Here the CDR3 DNA reads TGTGCCAGCAGCTTAGGGGAGACAGGGGTAGAGACCCAGTACTTC. Protein: CASSLGETGVETQYF. Combining the CDR3 with reference TRBV7-2 and TRBJ2-5 gives the whole variable domain GAGVSQSPSNKVTEKGKDVELRCDPISGHTALYWYRQSLGQGLEFLIYFQGNSAPDKSGLPSDRFSAERTGGSVSTLTIQRTQQEDSAVYLCASSLGETGVETQYFGPGTRLLVL.

This clonotype was recorded many times. V and J are TRBV6-1 and TRBJ2-7, with 9 positions matching TRBD1. V was clipped by 5 bases and J by 4 bases; unmatched bases: 9. Germline V lookup: CDR1 MNHNS, CDR2 SASEGT. The CDR3 is 15 residues long. For the CDR3, the DNA is TGTGCCAGCAGTAAAGGACAGGGGCCCTCTTACGAGCAGTACTTC. Translating gives CASSKGQGPSYEQYF.

At least ten counts were recorded for this clonotype. The chain recombines TRBV11-2 with TRBJ1-1; no clear D. This CDR3 has 17 amino acids. Germline CDR1 reads SGHAT; CDR2 reads FQNNGV. Between the trimmed V and J ends, which lost 0 bases and 0 bases, there was a span of 14 bases. The CDR3 nucleotides are TGTGCCAGCAGCTTAGATTTTGGGAGACAAATGAACACTGAAGCTTTCTTT. Its translation: CASSLDFGRQMNTEAFF. Complete variable domain (other parts from reference TRBV11-2 and TRBJ1-1): EAGVAQSPRYKIIEKRQSVAFWCNPISGHATLYWYQQILGQGPKLLIQFQNNGVVDDSQLPKDRFSAERLKGVDSTLKIQPAKLEDSAVYLCASSLDFGRQMNTEAFFGQGTRLTVV.

V and J are TRBV24-1 and TRBJ1-2; D perhaps matches TRBD1 (6 bases). Between the trimmed V and J ends, which lost 4 bases and 2 bases, there was a span of 10 bases. This CDR3 has 14 amino acids. In germline, CDR1 is KGHDR, CDR2 SFDVKD. The CDR3 protein is CATSDWTENYGYTF. The CDR3 DNA follows: TGTGCCACCAGTGACTGGACAGAAAACTATGGCTACACCTTC.

This clonotype was observed many times. The V gene is TRBV12-3 or TRBV12-4, the J gene TRBJ2-7; the D gene is possibly TRBD1 (5 bases). CDR3 size: 12 residues. V was clipped by 3 bases and J by 5 bases, with 8 bases between them. The CDR3 DNA reads TGTGCCAGCAGTTTTATGGGGCACGAGCAGTACTTC. It codes for CASSFMGHEQYF.

This clonotype was seen only a few times. The chain uses TRBV30 and TRBJ2-4, with 13 nucleotides matching TRBD2. CDR1 and CDR2 from the germline V gene are GTSNPN and SVGIG (reference sequence). This CDR3 region has 18 residues. Germline trimming cut 0 bases from V and 8 bases from J; bases unmatched to any gene: 13. CDR3 in amino acids: CAWSVPRTSGSFLDIQYF. The CDR3 DNA reads as TGTGCCTGGAGTGTACCCAGGACTAGCGGGAGTTTTTTGGACATTCAGTACTTC. Variable domain in full (rest from reference TRBV30 and TRBJ2-4): SQTIHQWPATLVQPVGSPLSLECTVEGTSNPNLYWYRQAAGRGLQLLFYSVGIGQISSEVPQNLSASRPQDRQFILSSKKLLLSDSGFYLCAWSVPRTSGSFLDIQYFGAGTRLSVL.

This clonotype was seen repeatedly, ten times or more. CDR3 loop: CSARDNGRLAKNIQYF. Written as DNA, the CDR3 is TGCAGTGCTAGGGATAACGGACGGTTAGCCAAAAACATTCAGTACTTC. The gene calls are TRBV20-1 and TRBJ2-4; D gene ambiguous. Germline CDR1 and CDR2: DFQATT and SNEGSKA (reference sequence). V was trimmed by 3 bases and J by 0 bases, leaving 15 bases between them. The CDR3 extends over 16 amino acids.

Comment on this clonotype: The germline gene is not matched at one end of the junction; a read error may be the cause. J is TRBJ1-3 and V is TRBV6-5, with TRBD1 as a possible D gene (5 bases). Looked up from germline, CDR1 is MNHEY and CDR2 is SVGAGI. This CDR3 has 14 amino acids. The CDR3 spells CASSYKGPGNSIYF. The CDR3 DNA follows: TGTGCCAGCAGCTACAAGGGGCCCGGAAACAGCATATATTTT.

This clonotype was seen at least ten times. The rearrangement joins TRBV12-3 or TRBV12-4 to TRBJ2-2, with 9 bases fitting TRBD1. The V and J ends lost 3 bases and 5 bases, in that order; junction bases with no gene match: 4. The CDR3 runs 15 residues. The CDR3 sequence: CASSFLTGGTGELFF. As DNA, the CDR3 is TGTGCCAGCAGTTTCCTGACAGGGGGTACCGGGGAGCTGTTTTTT.

This clonotype has ten or more counts. V and J are TRBV6-2 or TRBV6-3 and TRBJ2-2; 7 bases are shared with TRBD1. CDR1 is MNHEY, CDR2 SVGEGT, per germline. With V trimmed by 10 bases and J by 9 bases, 11 bases remained unmatched. CDR3 length: 13 residues. Written as DNA, the CDR3 is TGTGCCACCAACAGGGGATGGGGACGGGAGCTGTTTTTT. It encodes CATNRGWGRELFF.

The genes are TRBV7-2 and TRBJ2-7; D not certain. This CDR3 region has 15 residues. Germline V gene sequence: CDR1 SGHTA, CDR2 FQGNSA. V shed 3 bases and J shed 2 bases, with 14 bases lying between them. The CDR3 DNA reads as TGTGCCAGCAGCTTGTCGAACGCCGCCGCCTACGAGCAGTACTTC. It codes for CASSLSNAAAYEQYF.

This clonotype has a count of ten or more. DNA for the CDR3: TGCGCCAGCAGCTCCCGGGAAGGACAAGAGACCCAGTACTTC. This sequence encodes CASSSREGQETQYF. The genes are TRBV10-1 and TRBJ2-5; a possible D gene is TRBD2 (5 bases). V lost 6 bases and J lost 2, with 13 bases in between. The CDR3 sequence is 14 residues long. Germline CDR1 WNHNN, CDR2 SYGVQD (reference sequence).

This clonotype was seen many times. The chain employs TRBV5-1 and TRBJ1-1; D perhaps matches TRBD1 (5 bases). This CDR3 has 14 residues. CDR1 and CDR2 (germline): SGHRS, YFSETQ. The V end lost 4 bases, the J end lost 2 bases, and 12 bases lay between the germline ends. The CDR3: CASSRGGTNTEAFF. The CDR3 DNA is TGCGCCAGCAGCCGGGGGGGAACCAACACTGAAGCTTTCTTT.

This clonotype was seen once. V is TRBV6-1 and J is TRBJ2-1; 9 bases are a match to TRBD2. The V segment lost 8 bases and the J segment 5 bases; nucleotides outside the gene matches: 7. CDR1 and CDR2 (germline): MNHNS, SASEGT. The CDR3 runs to 14 residues. The CDR3 region has the DNA TGTGCCAGCTGCAGACTAGCGGTTAACAATGAGCAGTTCTTC. Translated, it gives CASCRLAVNNEQFF.